Below, 3 T cell receptor beta chains from the same sample are listed, as sequenced in a study of early T cells in non-severe SARS-CoV-2 infection. TCRdb fed the 5' RACE reads into MiXCR, producing one record per CDR3 protein. In the table there are tens of thousands of distinct CDR3 sequences, roughly an eighth of which are singletons. Sequencing was performed on whole blood. Receptors were obtained from an adult who was a healthcare worker with PCR-confirmed SARS-CoV-2 infection or an uninfected control (not recorded which).

This sequence joins TRBV12-3 or TRBV12-4 and TRBJ1-2; 7 bases agree with TRBD1. Trimming took 4 bases from V and 3 from J; bases not matched to a gene: 5. The CDR3 totals 14 residues. CDR3 amino acids: CASSSGQAYYGYTF. The CDR3 region has the DNA TGTGCCAGCAGTTCCGGACAGGCGTACTATGGCTACACCTTC.

The V call is TRBV4-2, the J call TRBJ2-7; TRBD2 might be the D (7 bases). Germline V gene lookup returns CDR1 LGHNA and CDR2 YNFKEQ. V lost 4 bases to trimming and J lost 2 bases, with 15 bases between them. This CDR3 has 15 residues. Here the CDR3 reads CASSPLEGGAYEQYF. CDR3 in DNA: TGTGCCAGCAGCCCCCTGGAAGGGGGGGCCTACGAGCAGTACTTC.

This clonotype occurred many times. The chain uses TRBV5-5 and TRBJ2-1; no reliable D call. The germline CDR1 and CDR2 sequences are SGHKS and YYEKEE (reference sequence). The CDR3 is 18 residues long. Trimming cost V 1 base and J 3 bases, with 20 bases left between them. CDR3 amino acids: CASSLSAGWLDFYNEQFF. The DNA for the CDR3 is TGTGCCAGCAGCTTGTCGGCCGGGTGGCTAGATTTCTACAATGAGCAGTTCTTC. The whole variable domain, filled in from reference TRBV5-5 and TRBJ2-1, reads DAGVTQSPTHLIKTRGQQVTLRCSPISGHKSVSWYQQVLGQGPQFIFQYYEKEERGRGNFPDRFSARQFPNYSSELNVNALLLGDSALYLCASSLSAGWLDFYNEQFFGPGTRLTVL.